The 16 T cell receptor beta chains in this list originate from one sample, sequenced in a study of T cell clones after liver transplantation. Measured with immunoSEQ multiplex PCR; TCRdb has only the in-frame clones, and not every one. The table has approximately 25,000 clones, around two thirds seen once. The sample here was CD4+ T cells from blood, taken before liver transplant. The receptors were sampled from a human donor who received a liver transplant.

V and J are TRBV19 and TRBJ2-4; D is unclear. This CDR3 spans 17 amino acids. Germline CDR1 LNHDA, CDR2 SQIVND (reference sequence). Trimming cost V 6 bases and J 1 base, with 19 bases left between them. The CDR3 is CASRSVGASRAKNIQYF. CDR3 nucleotide sequence: TGTGCCAGTAGATCGGTTGGTGCTAGTCGGGCCAAAAACATTCAGTACTTC. Drawing the rest from reference TRBV19 and TRBJ2-4, the complete variable domain is DGGITQSPKYLFRKEGQNVTLSCEQNLNHDAMYWYRQDPGQGLRLIYYSQIVNDFQKGDIAEGYSVSREKKESFPLTVTSAQKNPTAFYLCASRSVGASRAKNIQYFGAGTRLSVL.

This clone was picked up a small number of times. J is TRBJ1-1 and V is TRBV29-1; D is uncertain. Trimming shortened V by 3 bases and J by 1 base, and 6 bases separated the two germline ends. The CDR3 spans 12 residues. From germline, CDR1 is SQVTM and CDR2 ANQGSEA. Written as DNA, the CDR3 is TGCAGCGTTGACAGACAGAACACTGAAGCTTTCTTT. Its translation is CSVDRQNTEAFF.

The chain combines TRBV11-2 with TRBJ2-3; unclear D gene. CDR1 is SGHAT, CDR2 FQNNGV, per germline. CDR3 length equals 14 residues. Trimming removed 1 base at V and 5 bases at J, with 10 bases between. The CDR3 region is CASSLVAIQDTQYF. The CDR3 DNA reads TGTGCCAGCAGCTTAGTCGCCATCCAAGATACGCAGTATTTT. Full variable domain (remainder filled in from reference TRBV11-2 and TRBJ2-3): EAGVAQSPRYKIIEKRQSVAFWCNPISGHATLYWYQQILGQGPKLLIQFQNNGVVDDSQLPKDRFSAERLKGVDSTLKIQPAKLEDSAVYLCASSLVAIQDTQYFGPGTRLTVL.

The chain combines TRBV28 with TRBJ2-7, with 11 bases lining up with TRBD2. Per the germline V gene, CDR1 is MDHEN and CDR2 is SYDVKM. This CDR3 region has 18 residues. J lost 0 bases, V lost 5 bases, and 12 bases had no gene match. DNA for the CDR3: TGTGCCAGCAGTCCCAGTCGAGGACTAGCGGGTAACTCCTACGAGCAGTACTTC. It codes for CASSPSRGLAGNSYEQYF.

The chain employs TRBV6-1 and TRBJ2-7, with unresolved D. CDR3 length equals 13 residues. Germline assignment: CDR1 MNHNS and CDR2 SASEGT. The V end was cut by 7 bases, the J end by 4 bases, with 14 bases between. CDR3: CASNLGLGYEQYF. DNA for the CDR3: TGTGCCAGCAATTTGGGCCTGGGTTACGAGCAGTACTTC.

The chain carries TRBV14 and TRBJ2-3; D is unclear. The length of the CDR3 is 13 residues. Germline V gene lookup returns CDR1 SGHDN and CDR2 FVKESK. Trimming shortened V by 2 bases and J by 4 bases, and 7 bases separated the two germline ends. DNA of the CDR3: TGTGCCAGCAGCCAAAATACGGCAGATACGCAGTATTTT. Its protein is CASSQNTADTQYF.

This clone has just one count. The rearrangement uses TRBV9 and TRBJ1-1; tentative D call: TRBD1 (5 bases). V dropped 6 bases and J dropped 4 bases, with 19 bases sitting between them. Germline V gene lookup returns CDR1 SGDLS and CDR2 YYNGEE. The CDR3 consists of 15 residues. The CDR3 bases are TGTGCCAGCACCCCCTATTCGGGGGGTATCACTGAAGCTTTCTTT. Encoded protein: CASTPYSGGITEAFF. Full variable domain (remainder filled in from reference TRBV9 and TRBJ1-1): DSGVTQTPKHLITATGQRVTLRCSPRSGDLSVYWYQQSLDQGLQFLIQYYNGEERAKGNILERFSAQQFPDLHSELNLSSLELGDSALYFCASTPYSGGITEAFFGQGTRLTVV.

DNA of the CDR3: TGCGCCAGCAGCTTAGCTCAGGGGTCAGATACGCAGTATTTT. It specifies CASSLAQGSDTQYF. The rearrangement uses TRBV5-1 and TRBJ2-3; TRBD1 is a possible D gene (6 bases). From germline, CDR1 is SGHRS and CDR2 YFSETQ. V gave up 2 bases and J gave up 4 bases, with 11 bases separating them. The CDR3 has 14 amino acids.

This clone was detected once. J is TRBJ2-3 and V is TRBV10-3; 9 bases are shared with TRBD2. Germline V lookup: CDR1 ENHRY, CDR2 SYGVKD. The CDR3 consists of 16 residues. V was pared by 4 bases and J by 0 bases, with 5 bases of the junction left unmatched. The CDR3 coding sequence is TGTGCCATCAGTGGAGCCCTAGCGGGGAGCACAGATACGCAGTATTTT. Its translation is CAISGALAGSTDTQYF.

This clone was seen more than once but under ten times. The chain combines TRBV4-3 with TRBJ2-1; D remains ambiguous. The CDR3 is made up of 16 amino acids. Trimming cost V 2 bases and J 6 bases, with 17 bases left between them. Per germline, CDR1 LGHNA and CDR2 YSLEER. In DNA, the CDR3 is TGCGCCAGCAGCCAAATACCTCTAGTTGGCGGCAATGAGCAGTTCTTC. This gives the protein CASSQIPLVGGNEQFF.

This chain joins TRBV7-9 and TRBJ2-3; TRBD1 agrees at 8 bases. Germline V gene lookup returns CDR1 SEHNR and CDR2 FQNEAQ (reference sequence). The CDR3 covers 16 residues. The V segment lost 5 bases and the J segment 1 base; nucleotides outside the gene matches: 8. Written as DNA, the CDR3 is TGTGCCAGCAGCCCAAGTGACAGGGGAGGCACAGATACGCAGTATTTT. It yields the protein CASSPSDRGGTDTQYF.

V usage is TRBV19 and J usage is TRBJ2-7, with a possible D match to TRBD1 (6 bases). The CDR3 length is 14 residues. V was pared by 4 bases and J by 9 bases, with 19 bases between. CDR1 LNHDA and CDR2 SQIVND come from the germline V gene (reference sequence). CDR3 residues: CASSRQAQGSGQYV. The CDR3 DNA follows: TGTGCCAGTAGTAGGCAAGCACAGGGTTCAGGGCAGTACGTC.

The chain couples TRBV7-8 to TRBJ1-2, with D tentatively TRBD1 (5 bases). CDR3 length equals 15 residues. The germline V gene has CDR1 SGHVS and CDR2 FQNEAQ. Trimming cost V 1 base and J 8 bases, with 17 bases left between them. The CDR3 loop reads CASSLEGFLGGGYTF. The DNA for the CDR3 is TGTGCCAGCAGCTTAGAGGGATTTTTGGGGGGAGGCTACACCTTC. Complete variable domain (other parts from reference TRBV7-8 and TRBJ1-2): GAGVSQSPRYKVAKRGQDVALRCDPISGHVSLFWYQQALGQGPEFLTYFQNEAQLDKSGLPSDRFFAERPEGSVSTLKIQRTQQEDSAVYLCASSLEGFLGGGYTFGSGTRLTVV.

This clone was counted between two and nine times. The V and J genes are TRBV13 and TRBJ2-7; 7 nucleotides agree with TRBD2. The CDR3 contains 13 residues. After removal of 8 bases from V and 0 bases from J, the junction contained 4 bases not matched to a gene. The germline V gene has CDR1 PRHDT and CDR2 FYEKMQ (reference sequence). The CDR3 region is CASSLADSYEQYF. CDR3 sequence (DNA): TGTGCCAGCTCCCTAGCGGACTCCTACGAGCAGTACTTC. Combining the CDR3 with reference TRBV13 and TRBJ2-7 gives the whole variable domain AAGVIQSPRHLIKEKRETATLKCYPIPRHDTVYWYQQGPGQDPQFLISFYEKMQSDKGSIPDRFSAQQFSDYHSELNMSSLELGDSALYFCASSLADSYEQYFGPGTRLTVT.

The chain couples TRBV28 to TRBJ2-7, with 7 bases matching TRBD1. The CDR3 has 14 residues. CDR1 is MDHEN and CDR2 is SYDVKM in the germline V gene. Germline trimming cut 5 bases from V and 7 bases from J; bases unmatched to any gene: 11. The CDR3 spells CASSPTPTGNEQYF. CDR3 sequence (DNA): TGTGCCAGCAGTCCTACCCCGACAGGGAATGAGCAGTACTTC.

This chain connects TRBV7-9 to TRBJ1-3, with D uncertain. CDR3 size: 13 residues. V lost 5 bases and J 2 bases, leaving 7 bases between the germline ends. Germline CDR1 SEHNR, CDR2 FQNEAQ (reference sequence). The CDR3 bases are TGTGCCAGCAGCCGGGGAGCTGGAAACACCATATATTTT. Its translation is CASSRGAGNTIYF.